This T cell receptor beta chain was retrieved from a study of T cells in Graves' hyperthyroidism and ophthalmopathy. Those patients with uncontrolled infection, other autoimmune disease, pregnancy or lactation were excluded. Based on clinical symptoms, serum thyroxine and TRAb, thyroid ultrasound and orbital computed tomography, diagnoses were reached. Regions amplified from RNA transcripts were the TCR beta CDR3 regions. The HTBI primer set served for first-round RT-PCR of the TCR CDR3. Using its own MiXCR run on the multiplex PCR reads, TCRdb lists one record per CDR3 protein. The table shows more than 550,000 distinct CDR3 sequences, with approximately 15% occurring only once. Germline CDR1 and CDR2: LNHDA and SQIVND (reference sequence). The length of the CDR3 is 16 residues. The J segment lost 3 bases and the V segment lost 3 bases, leaving 7 bases of the junction unmatched.

The sequencing input was blood. The chain is built from TRBV19 and TRBJ1-5, with 8 nucleotides matching TRBD1. The TCR was taken from a man aged 50-60 years with Graves' hyperthyroidism. The CDR3 nucleotides are TGTGCCAGTAGTATGGGGCAGGGGGCTAACAATCAGCCCCAGCATTTT. As protein: CASSMGQGANNQPQHF.